The 9 T cell receptor beta chains listed next were all sequenced from one sample in a study of cytomegalovirus exposure and HLA in healthy donors. With 60 Vbeta and 13 Jbeta primers, the PCR was carried out. Produced via immunoSEQ multiplex PCR; TCRdb's table is partial and in-frame only. The sample has approximately 120,000 clones, roughly three quarters seen once; the top ten hold approximately 11%. Sequencing used PBMCs. The receptors here all came from a man under 40 in good health and CMV-seropositive.

Here the CDR3 reads CASSQGREGRYNEQFF. DNA for the CDR3: TGCGCCAGCAGCCAAGGGAGGGAGGGTAGGTACAATGAGCAGTTCTTC. V gene TRBV4-3 combines with J gene TRBJ2-1, with 7 bases fitting TRBD2. V gave up 1 base and J gave up 4 bases; unmatched junction bases: 7. The germline CDR1 and CDR2 sequences are LGHNA and YSLEER. This CDR3 comprises 16 residues.

The table lists this clone with a count of one. V and J are TRBV10-1 and TRBJ2-7, with D perhaps TRBD2 (6 bases). CDR1 and CDR2 from the germline V gene are WNHNN and SYGVQD (reference sequence). V lost 6 bases to trimming and J lost 1 base, with 10 bases between them. This CDR3 spans 13 amino acids. The chain's CDR3 is CASSGGASYEQYF. The CDR3 bases are TGCGCCAGCAGCGGCGGGGCTTCCTACGAGCAGTACTTC.

The count of this clone is one. The chain uses TRBV2 and TRBJ1-1; D unclear. CDR1 is SNHLY, CDR2 FYNNEI, per germline. The CDR3 has 13 residues. Trimming took off 6 bases at V and 6 bases at J, with 14 bases between the two ends. CDR3 DNA: TGTGCCAGCAGGACTTTGGCCGGCGCTGAAGCTTTCTTT. Residues: CASRTLAGAEAFF.

This sequence joins TRBV10-1 and TRBJ2-1; a possible D gene is TRBD2 (5 bases). Germline values: CDR1 WNHNN, CDR2 SYGVQD (reference sequence). V lost 8 bases to trimming and J lost 5 bases, with 19 bases between them. This CDR3 comprises 15 residues. CDR3 nucleotide sequence: TGCGCCAGCTCTTCCAGGACTGCAGCTGACAATGAGCAGTTCTTC. Its translation: CASSSRTAADNEQFF.

This clone was counted only a few times. This chain connects TRBV5-6 to TRBJ2-7, with TRBD2 identical over 8 bases. This CDR3 has 14 amino acids. CDR1 and CDR2 (germline): SGHDT, YYEEEE. V lost 0 bases to trimming and J lost 3 bases; unmatched junction nucleotides: 2. DNA for the CDR3: TGTGCCAGCAGCTTGGGCGGGAGGAACTACGAGCAGTACTTC. This codes for CASSLGGRNYEQYF.

V gene TRBV6-1 combines with J gene TRBJ2-7; unclear D gene. The CDR3 is 14 residues long. The V end lost 7 bases, the J end lost 1 base, and 14 bases lay between the germline ends. Germline CDR1 is MNHNS and CDR2 is SASEGT. CDR3: CASKSEIPSYEQYF. As DNA, the CDR3 is TGTGCCAGCAAGTCCGAGATCCCATCCTACGAGCAGTACTTC.

V usage is TRBV7-2 and J usage is TRBJ2-1; tentatively, D is TRBD2 (5 bases). The length of the CDR3 is 17 residues. Germline V gene lookup returns CDR1 SGHTA and CDR2 FQGNSA. V was trimmed by 0 bases and J by 5 bases, leaving 17 bases between them. The CDR3 nucleotides read TGTGCCAGCAGCTTAGCGTTTACCGGGATGGGGAACAATGAGCAGTTCTTC. Its translation: CASSLAFTGMGNNEQFF.

The chain employs TRBV28 and TRBJ2-1; D remains unclear. Trimming removed 5 bases at V and 10 bases at J, with 9 bases between. Per the germline V gene, CDR1 is MDHEN and CDR2 is SYDVKM. The CDR3 contains 11 residues. Here the CDR3 DNA reads TGTGCCAGCAGTCGAGGTGGGGAGCAGTTCTTC. Translation gives CASSRGGEQFF.

The table lists this clone with a few counts. The rearrangement links TRBV7-2 to TRBJ2-3; no clear D. This CDR3 is 14 amino acids long. The V end was cut by 1 base, the J end by 6 bases, with 11 bases between. The germline V gene encodes CDR1 SGHTA and CDR2 FQGNSA. The CDR3 loop reads CASSLGLIGDTQYF. The DNA of the CDR3 is TGTGCCAGCAGCTTAGGACTCATCGGGGATACGCAGTATTTT.